These 32 T cell receptor beta chains share one sample of origin, sequenced in a study of CD8 T cells in ankylosing spondylitis. These receptors' targets are unknown. Study conclusions and caveats: Typical of ankylosing spondylitis blood, it appeared, was a TCR beta motif of under 10 highly homologous variants.

TCRdb passed the 5' RACE reads through MiXCR, listing each CDR3 protein once. Of about 440,000 distinct CDR3 sequences detected, more than 15% appear once; the ten largest clones hold approximately 0.93%. Material: blood, either unsorted or a sorted T cell fraction (not recorded which). These receptors originate from a male donor with ankylosing spondylitis.

The chain links TRBV6-1 to TRBJ1-2; D might be TRBD1 (5 bases). The V end was cut by 4 bases, the J end by 5 bases, with 11 bases between. Germline loops: CDR1 MNHNS, CDR2 SASEGT. The CDR3 extends over 13 amino acids. CDR3 protein: CASSAGQAYGYTF. The CDR3, as DNA: TGTGCCAGCAGTGCCGGACAAGCTTATGGCTACACCTTC.

This chain uses TRBV11-1 with TRBJ2-7; tentative D call: TRBD2 (6 bases). V lost 5 bases and J 6 bases, leaving 29 bases between the germline ends. CDR1 is SGHAT, CDR2 FQDESV, per germline (reference sequence). This CDR3 is built from 18 residues. The CDR3 DNA reads as TGTGCCAGCAGCACTCCCGGGACTGGCGGGCGGATGTCTCGCGAGCAGTACTTC. It translates to CASSTPGTGGRMSREQYF.

The table lists this clonotype with a few counts. Lacking the conserved final phenylalanine or tryptophan, this CDR3 likely reflects a read error. This chain uses TRBV12-3 or TRBV12-4 with TRBJ1-1; D is ambiguous. CDR3 length: 13 amino acids. The germline V and J ends were trimmed by 10 bases and 4 bases, with 16 bases remaining between them. CDR3 nucleotides: TGTGCCACCAAGCCCATCGGGCCCACTGAAGCTTTCCTT. The encoded protein is CATKPIGPTEAFL.

V is TRBV30 and J is TRBJ1-5; D not certain. The CDR3 is made up of 15 amino acids. Germline V gene data show CDR1 as GTSNPN and CDR2 as SVGIG (reference sequence). V was cut by 4 bases and J by 3 bases, with 16 bases left in between. The CDR3 spells CAWTPGRVANQPQHF. Written as DNA, the CDR3 is TGTGCCTGGACCCCTGGTCGGGTCGCCAATCAGCCCCAGCATTTT.

This clonotype was seen more than once but under ten times. This chain uses TRBV5-1 with TRBJ2-7; TRBD1 agrees at 8 bases. V was pared by 0 bases and J by 4 bases, with 6 bases of the junction left unmatched. The germline CDR1 and CDR2 sequences are SGHRS and YFSETQ. The CDR3 is 15 residues long. In DNA, the CDR3 is TGCGCCAGCAGCTTGGGGACAGGGTTTGCGTACGAGCAGTACTTC. It is translated as CASSLGTGFAYEQYF.

This clonotype was detected ten times or more. V and J are TRBV11-2 and TRBJ2-3; no firm D call. CDR3 length: 14 residues. CDR1 is SGHAT and CDR2 is FQNNGV in the germline V gene. V lost 5 bases to trimming and J lost 1 base, with 10 bases between them. The DNA of the CDR3 is TGTGCCAGCAGCCGATCCCCGGGCACAGATACGCAGTATTTT. Translating it yields CASSRSPGTDTQYF.

The table lists this clonotype with a few counts. The J gene is TRBJ1-1, the V gene TRBV7-3; D call uncertain. Per germline, CDR1 SGHTA and CDR2 FQGTGA. Trimming left V 2 bases short and J 4 bases short, with 11 bases between. The CDR3 is made up of 14 amino acids. Here the CDR3 reads CASSLEPLGTEAFF. Here the CDR3 DNA reads TGTGCCAGCAGCTTAGAACCCCTAGGCACTGAAGCTTTCTTT.

V and J are TRBV11-2 and TRBJ2-5, with 12 bases aligning to TRBD2. The V and J ends lost 0 bases and 5 bases, in that order; junction bases with no gene match: 10. This CDR3 comprises 18 residues. Per the germline V gene, CDR1 is SGHAT and CDR2 is FQNNGV. The CDR3: CASSLESLAGGIGETQYF. The DNA for the CDR3 is TGTGCCAGCAGCTTAGAATCCCTAGCGGGGGGGATCGGGGAGACCCAGTACTTC.

In its sample, this clonotype was seen a few times. The genes are TRBV2 and TRBJ2-1, with 11 nucleotides matching TRBD2. V lost 6 bases and J lost 9; bases outside the gene matches: 10. Germline CDR1 reads SNHLY; CDR2 reads FYNNEI. There are 15 residues in the CDR3. This CDR3 is CASRLQASGGFEQFF. The CDR3 DNA reads TGTGCCAGCAGGCTACAGGCTAGCGGGGGGTTTGAGCAGTTCTTC.

The rearrangement uses TRBV18 and TRBJ2-1; D gene ambiguous. Trimming stripped 4 bases from V and 0 bases from J, with 4 bases between. Germline V gives CDR1 KGHSH, CDR2 LQKENI. The CDR3 is 13 residues long. The CDR3 DNA follows: TGTGCCAGCTCACAGAGCTCCTACAATGAGCAGTTCTTC. Encoded protein: CASSQSSYNEQFF.

The table lists this clonotype with a few counts. CDR3 sequence: CASSPDMGFYTF. The CDR3 DNA sequence: TGCGCCAGCAGCCCAGACATGGGGTTCTACACCTTC. The rearrangement joins TRBV4-3 to TRBJ1-2; D ambiguous. CDR3 size: 12 residues. Germline assignment: CDR1 LGHNA and CDR2 YSLEER. V was cut by 4 bases and J by 10 bases, with 13 bases left in between.

The chain is built from TRBV20-1 and TRBJ1-3; D call uncertain. V shed 3 bases and J shed 0 bases, with 9 bases lying between them. Germline CDR1 DFQATT, CDR2 SNEGSKA (reference sequence). This CDR3 comprises 14 residues. As DNA, the CDR3 is TGCAGTGCTAGTTCTCGTGGCTCTGGAAACACCATATATTTT. Protein: CSASSRGSGNTIYF.

This clonotype was counted many times. The genes are TRBV2 and TRBJ1-2, with D maybe TRBD1 (5 bases). CDR1 is SNHLY and CDR2 is FYNNEI in the germline V gene. This CDR3 spans 11 amino acids. V was clipped by 6 bases and J by 4 bases, with 6 bases between them. Written as DNA, the CDR3 is TGTGCCAGCAGGGGACTCTATGGCTACACCTTC. Translation gives CASRGLYGYTF.

Only a few counts were recorded for this clonotype. The chain couples TRBV12-3 or TRBV12-4 to TRBJ2-5, with D perhaps matching TRBD1 or TRBD2 (5 bases each). The CDR3 covers 18 residues. V was pared by 4 bases and J by 5 bases, with 26 bases between. The CDR3 region has the DNA TGTGCCAGCAGTTCCGACCGGGGCACCCAAGGGTTGTCGGAGACCCAGTACTTC. Its translation: CASSSDRGTQGLSETQYF.

This clonotype occurred a few times. The J gene is TRBJ1-5, the V gene TRBV20-1, with D maybe TRBD1 (5 bases). In germline, CDR1 is DFQATT, CDR2 SNEGSKA (reference sequence). CDR3 size: 14 residues. Trimming pared 3 bases from V and 2 bases from J, leaving 11 bases between. The CDR3 bases are TGCAGTGCTAGGAAACAGGCGGGCAATCAGCCCCAGCATTTT. Residues: CSARKQAGNQPQHF.

This clonotype was seen more than once but under ten times. This chain joins TRBV12-3 or TRBV12-4 and TRBJ1-4, with D uncertain. Trimming pared 3 bases from V and 8 bases from J, leaving 4 bases between. The CDR3 totals 11 residues. Written as DNA, the CDR3 is TGTGCCAGCAGTTTCGCGGAAAAACTGTTTTTT. It yields the protein CASSFAEKLFF.

This clonotype was counted between two and nine times. The rearrangement joins TRBV20-1 to TRBJ1-5, with a weak D call TRBD1 (6 bases). Germline CDR1 is DFQATT and CDR2 is SNEGSKA (reference sequence). The germline V and J ends were trimmed by 1 base and 10 bases, with 17 bases remaining between them. The CDR3 spans 14 residues. In nucleotides, the CDR3 is TGCAGTGCTAGAGCGGGGGCCTCATACGGACCCCAGCATTTT. Translation gives CSARAGASYGPQHF.

DNA of the CDR3: TGCGCCAGCAGCCAAGAACAGGGAATGAGTTCACCCCTCCACTTT. This sequence encodes CASSQEQGMSSPLHF. The rearrangement uses TRBV4-1 and TRBJ1-6; D possibly corresponds to TRBD1 (6 bases). Germline loops: CDR1 MGHRA, CDR2 YSYEKL. The CDR3 has 15 amino acids. Trimming cost V 0 bases and J 9 bases, with 12 bases left between them.

The CDR3 DNA reads as TGTGCCAGCAGCTTAGTTGGTTCTGGACACCCCACAGATACGCAGTATTTT. Amino acid sequence: CASSLVGSGHPTDTQYF. The rearrangement uses TRBV11-2 and TRBJ2-3, with a tentative D call TRBD1 (5 bases). V lost 1 base, J lost 2 bases, and 16 bases lay in between. The CDR3 covers 17 residues. Germline V gene sequence: CDR1 SGHAT, CDR2 FQNNGV. Drawing the rest from reference TRBV11-2 and TRBJ2-3, the complete variable domain is EAGVAQSPRYKIIEKRQSVAFWCNPISGHATLYWYQQILGQGPKLLIQFQNNGVVDDSQLPKDRFSAERLKGVDSTLKIQPAKLEDSAVYLCASSLVGSGHPTDTQYFGPGTRLTVL.

In its sample, this clonotype was seen a few times. The rearrangement uses TRBV6-5 and TRBJ2-1; D is perhaps TRBD2 (6 bases). In germline, CDR1 is MNHEY, CDR2 SVGAGI. This CDR3 is built from 14 residues. Trimming shortened V by 4 bases and J by 4 bases, and 11 bases separated the two germline ends. The CDR3 nucleotides are TGTGCCAGCAGTTGGGCGGGGAGTTACAATGAGCAGTTCTTC. Translated, it gives CASSWAGSYNEQFF.

The V call is TRBV30, the J call TRBJ1-2; no reliable D call. CDR1 and CDR2 from the germline V gene are GTSNPN and SVGIG (reference sequence). Trimming cost V 4 bases and J 1 base, with 7 bases left between them. The CDR3 sequence is 12 residues long. This CDR3 reads CAWTQRNYGYTF. The CDR3 nucleotides are TGTGCCTGGACTCAGCGTAACTATGGCTACACCTTC.

The rearrangement uses TRBV2 and TRBJ1-5; D ambiguous. Per germline, CDR1 SNHLY and CDR2 FYNNEI. The CDR3 is made up of 13 amino acids. V was shortened by 6 bases and J by 5 bases, with 11 bases between the two germline ends. CDR3 loop: CASSPDWDQPQHF. The CDR3 bases are TGTGCCAGCAGCCCCGACTGGGATCAGCCCCAGCATTTT.

The chain is built from TRBV12-3 or TRBV12-4 and TRBJ2-1, with 11 bases lining up with TRBD2. Germline trimming cut 4 bases from V and 4 bases from J; bases unmatched to any gene: 3. CDR3 length: 15 residues. The CDR3 region has the DNA TGTGCCAGCAGTTCCCGACTAGCGGGGTACAATGAGCAGTTCTTC. Its protein is CASSSRLAGYNEQFF.

The chain joins TRBV2 to TRBJ1-3, with 7 bases matching TRBD1. Germline V CDR1 and CDR2: SNHLY, FYNNEI. J gave up 1 base and V 4 bases, and 4 bases lay outside the gene matches. This CDR3 has 15 residues. CDR3 in amino acids: CASSGQQGSGNTIYF. Here the CDR3 DNA reads TGTGCCAGCAGTGGGCAACAGGGGTCTGGAAACACCATATATTTT. Variable domain in full (rest from reference TRBV2 and TRBJ1-3): EPEVTQTPSHQVTQMGQEVILRCVPISNHLYFYWYRQILGQKVEFLVSFYNNEISEKSEIFDDQFSVERPDGSNFTLKIRSTKLEDSAMYFCASSGQQGSGNTIYFGEGSWLTVV.

DNA for the CDR3: TGTGCCAGCAGCCCCCGGACGGACCGAGGACCGTGGGGCAGCTCCTACGAGCAGTACTTC. Its translation: CASSPRTDRGPWGSSYEQYF. J is TRBJ2-7 and V is TRBV11-2; the D gene is possibly TRBD1 (5 bases). The germline V gene has CDR1 SGHAT and CDR2 FQNNGV. CDR3 size: 20 residues. V lost 5 bases and J 0 bases, leaving 29 bases between the germline ends. The variable domain in full, completed from reference TRBV11-2 and TRBJ2-7, reads EAGVAQSPRYKIIEKRQSVAFWCNPISGHATLYWYQQILGQGPKLLIQFQNNGVVDDSQLPKDRFSAERLKGVDSTLKIQPAKLEDSAVYLCASSPRTDRGPWGSSYEQYFGPGTRLTVT.

Here the CDR3 DNA reads TGTGCCAGCACCGCCACAGCTAACTATGGCTACACCTTC. This translates into CASTATANYGYTF. The chain links TRBV2 to TRBJ1-2; D is unclear. This CDR3 spans 13 amino acids. CDR1 SNHLY and CDR2 FYNNEI come from the germline V gene. V was clipped by 7 bases and J by 0 bases, with 9 bases between them.

This clonotype was seen only a few times. The CDR3 DNA is TGTGCCAGCAGCCGAAGAGAGGGCGCAGATACGCAGTATTTT. Protein sequence: CASSRREGADTQYF. This chain joins TRBV3-1 and TRBJ2-3, with D possibly TRBD2 on 5 matching bases. V lost 4 bases to trimming and J lost 4 bases, with 12 bases between them. Germline V gene lookup returns CDR1 LGHDT and CDR2 YNNKEL (reference sequence). This CDR3 has 14 residues.

This rearrangement joins TRBV7-8 to TRBJ2-5; D remains ambiguous. The length of the CDR3 is 14 residues. Germline CDR1 reads SGHVS; CDR2 reads FQNEAQ. V was clipped by 0 bases and J by 1 base, with 6 bases between them. The CDR3 nucleotides are TGTGCCAGCAGCTTAGCGGAGACCCAAGAGACCCAGTACTTC. It yields the protein CASSLAETQETQYF.

A few counts support this clonotype. V is TRBV5-1 and J is TRBJ2-1; TRBD2 matches 7 bases. Germline V gives CDR1 SGHRS, CDR2 YFSETQ. V lost 3 bases, J lost 5 bases, and 5 bases stayed unmatched. The CDR3 spans 14 residues. CDR3 sequence reads: CASSSLAGDNEQFF. CDR3 DNA: TGCGCCAGCAGCTCGTTAGCGGGCGACAATGAGCAGTTCTTC.

The gene calls are TRBV5-1 and TRBJ2-2; maybe TRBD1 (5 bases). V gave up 4 bases and J gave up 3 bases, with 16 bases separating them. The CDR3 is 16 residues long. CDR1 is SGHRS and CDR2 is YFSETQ in the germline V gene. The DNA for the CDR3 is TGCGCCAGCAGCCCCCGGCAGACACAGGACACCGGGGAGCTGTTTTTT. It codes for CASSPRQTQDTGELFF.

The genes are TRBV7-2 and TRBJ2-5; D is possibly TRBD1 or TRBD2 (5 bases each). The germline V and J ends were trimmed by 5 bases and 1 base, with 14 bases remaining between them. Germline assignment: CDR1 SGHTA and CDR2 FQGNSA. CDR3 size: 15 residues. As DNA, the CDR3 is TGTGCCAGCAGCCTAGAGGGCAGGGCCCAAGAGACCCAGTACTTC. It codes for CASSLEGRAQETQYF.

The rearrangement uses TRBV28 and TRBJ2-4, with TRBD1 matching 7 bases. The CDR3 extends over 16 amino acids. Germline CDR1 is MDHEN and CDR2 is SYDVKM. J was trimmed by 0 bases and V by 4 bases; bases with no gene match: 6. The CDR3 region has the DNA TGTGCCAGCAGTTCGGGACAGTTACTAGCCAAAAACATTCAGTACTTC. Its translation is CASSSGQLLAKNIQYF.